The 17 T cell receptor beta chains listed next were all sequenced from one sample in a study of vaccination and CD4 T cells after COVID-19. Cultured CD4+ T cells had their DNA profiled by the Oncomine TCR Beta short-read assay. TCRdb used MiXCR to reprocess the PCR reads, holding one entry per CDR3 protein. The sample contains almost 20,000 distinct CDR3 sequences, approximately 80% of which appear only once. Their antigen targets remain unknown. Treatment reported: approximately nine-day PBMC culture with coronavirus spike peptide pools or control peptides (ViraFEST assay). The sequenced sample was CD4+ T cells from blood, cultured in vitro, obtained after SARS-CoV-2 vaccination. These receptors all come from a human donor who received a COVID-19 vaccine.

The J gene is TRBJ2-3, the V gene TRBV20-1; 9 nucleotides agree with TRBD2. This CDR3 spans 16 amino acids. Germline CDR1 DFQATT, CDR2 SNEGSKA (reference sequence). V lost 0 bases and J lost 7; bases outside the gene matches: 11. CDR3 amino acids: CSARDLRRGGGYTQYF. The CDR3 DNA is TGCAGTGCTAGAGATCTCCGGCGGGGGGGTGGTTATACGCAGTATTTT.

Written as DNA, the CDR3 is TGTGCCAGCAGCCGTGTCGTGGGGGTTAATGAAAAACTGTTTTTT. As protein: CASSRVVGVNEKLFF. The chain couples TRBV7-2 to TRBJ1-4; possibly TRBD1 for D (5 bases). CDR3 length equals 15 residues. Germline CDR1 and CDR2: SGHTA and FQGNSA. Deletions cut 5 bases from V and 4 bases from J, with 14 bases between. Drawing the rest from reference TRBV7-2 and TRBJ1-4, the complete variable domain is GAGVSQSPSNKVTEKGKDVELRCDPISGHTALYWYRQSLGQGLEFLIYFQGNSAPDKSGLPSDRFSAERTGGSVSTLTIQRTQQEDSAVYLCASSRVVGVNEKLFFGSGTQLSVL.

The count of this clonotype is one. This rearrangement joins TRBV27 to TRBJ1-5; no clear D. The CDR3 extends over 13 amino acids. Trimming pared 5 bases from V and 3 bases from J, leaving 8 bases between. Germline CDR1 reads MNHEY; CDR2 reads SMNVEV (reference sequence). CDR3 sequence: CASSPIYNQPQHF. In DNA form, the CDR3 reads TGTGCCAGCAGTCCTATATACAATCAGCCCCAGCATTTT.

CDR3 sequence: CASSPGGVVMRDNSPLHF. CDR3 DNA: TGTGCCAGCAGCCCAGGGGGAGTCGTGATGAGGGATAATTCACCCCTCCACTTT. V gene TRBV7-9 combines with J gene TRBJ1-6, with 7 bases matching TRBD1. Per germline, CDR1 SEHNR and CDR2 FQNEAQ (reference sequence). The CDR3 sequence is 18 residues long. With V trimmed by 5 bases and J by 5 bases, 15 bases remained unmatched. Variable domain in full (rest from reference TRBV7-9 and TRBJ1-6): DTGVSQNPRHKITKRGQNVTFRCDPISEHNRLYWYRQTLGQGPEFLTYFQNEAQLEKSRLLSDRFSAERPKGSFSTLEIQRTEQGDSAMYLCASSPGGVVMRDNSPLHFGNGTRLTVT.

The V and J genes are TRBV6-1 and TRBJ1-2; maybe TRBD1 (6 bases). The CDR3 loop spans 13 amino acids. V was pared by 5 bases and J by 3 bases, with 10 bases between. The V gene's germline CDR1 is MNHNS and CDR2 SASEGT. CDR3 region: CASSTRQDYGYTF. CDR3 coding DNA: TGTGCCAGCAGTACCCGACAGGACTATGGCTACACCTTC.

The V call is TRBV6-1, the J call TRBJ2-2, with TRBD1 identical over 10 bases. The CDR3 has 14 residues. CDR1 MNHNS and CDR2 SASEGT come from the germline V gene. V gave up 6 bases and J gave up 6 bases; unmatched junction bases: 4. The CDR3 bases are TGTGCCAGCAGGGGGACAGGGGTAGCCGGGGAGCTGTTTTTT. Translation gives CASRGTGVAGELFF.

This chain links TRBV6-1 with TRBJ2-3; TRBD1 matches at 7 bases. V gave up 7 bases and J gave up 1 base; unmatched junction bases: 8. CDR3 length equals 15 residues. CDR1 and CDR2 (germline): MNHNS, SASEGT. The CDR3 DNA follows: TGTGCCAGCACCATTCAGGGGGTCGGCACAGATACGCAGTATTTT. Translation: CASTIQGVGTDTQYF.

This chain connects TRBV7-7 to TRBJ2-3; 11 bases match TRBD2. The germline V gene encodes CDR1 SSHAT and CDR2 FNYEAQ (reference sequence). Losses at the gene ends were 1 base for V and 2 bases for J; bases not matched to a gene: 8. The CDR3 consists of 18 residues. The chain's CDR3 is CASSLEVAGGPVTDTQYF. The CDR3 DNA is TGTGCCAGCAGCTTAGAGGTAGCGGGGGGGCCGGTCACAGATACGCAGTATTTT.

By proportion, this clonotype is medium-sized. The V gene is TRBV20-1, the J gene TRBJ1-5; no reliable D call. The V gene lost 4 bases and the J gene lost 8 bases, with 15 bases spanning the gap. This CDR3 region has 13 residues. The V gene's germline CDR1 is DFQATT and CDR2 SNEGSKA (reference sequence). CDR3 coding DNA: TGCAGTGCTACGGACGGAAGTCTTAAGCCCCAGCATTTT. Amino acids: CSATDGSLKPQHF.

V usage is TRBV24-1 and J usage is TRBJ1-5; 9 bases align to TRBD1. Germline V gene sequence: CDR1 KGHDR, CDR2 SFDVKD. CDR3 size: 13 residues. The V and J ends lost 7 bases and 5 bases, in that order; junction bases with no gene match: 2. For the CDR3, the DNA is TGTGCCACCAGACAGGGGGCGGATCAGCCCCAGCATTTT. Translated: CATRQGADQPQHF.

The rearrangement links TRBV21-1 to TRBJ1-1; TRBD1 was called by the table and not checked on the DNA. TRBV21-1 is a known pseudogene. The CDR3 is 18 residues long. The chain's CDR3 is CASSKVRLRISGITEAFF. The CDR3, as DNA: TGTGCCAGCAGCAAAGTTCGGCTTCGGATCTCAGGGATCACTGAAGCTTTCTTT.

The gene calls are TRBV20-1 and TRBJ1-5; D possibly corresponds to TRBD1 (6 bases). Per the germline V gene, CDR1 is DFQATT and CDR2 is SNEGSKA (reference sequence). The CDR3 contains 14 residues. V gave up 6 bases and J gave up 2 bases, with 14 bases separating them. The CDR3 protein is CSAARGSGNQPQHF. The CDR3 region has the DNA TGCAGTGCCGCTAGGGGGTCGGGCAATCAGCCCCAGCATTTT.

The chain recombines TRBV3-1 with TRBJ2-7; 9 positions match TRBD1. The last part of the DNA fits TRBJ2-5 better; the J call may be wrong. Germline V gives CDR1 LGHDT, CDR2 YNNKEL (reference sequence). The CDR3 spans 15 residues. CDR3 in amino acids: CASSQTTGGPQTQYF. CDR3 DNA sequence: TGTGCCAGCAGCCAAACTACAGGGGGCCCTCAGACCCAGTACTTC.

This clonotype was seen a few times. The chain uses TRBV19 and TRBJ1-1; D unclear. This CDR3 contains 15 residues. Per germline, CDR1 LNHDA and CDR2 SQIVND (reference sequence). V was trimmed by 1 base and J by 0 bases, leaving 9 bases between them. CDR3 residues: CASSIGAGLNTEAFF. The CDR3 coding sequence is TGTGCCAGTAGTATAGGGGCGGGGTTGAACACTGAAGCTTTCTTT.

This clonotype was found a few times. The J gene is TRBJ1-2, the V gene TRBV21-1; the table's D call TRBD1 went unverified against the DNA. TRBV21-1 represents a pseudogene. The CDR3 spans 12 residues. CDR3 in amino acids: CASSVARGGYTF. The CDR3 bases are TGTGCCAGCAGTGTGGCGCGTGGGGGCTACACCTTC.

The V gene is TRBV21-1, the J gene TRBJ2-5. TRBV21-1 is deemed a pseudogene. CDR3 length: 14 residues. In DNA, the CDR3 is TGTGCCAGCAGCAAGAGCGCGGGTCAGGAGACCCAGTACTTC. Translation gives CASSKSAGQETQYF.

This clonotype was detected a few times. The J gene is TRBJ1-1, the V gene TRBV18; 9 bases fit TRBD1. The junction had 1 base not matched to a gene; V was cut back by 2 bases and J by 0 bases. The CDR3 spans 15 residues. Germline-derived CDR1 and CDR2 are KGHSH and LQKENI. The CDR3 sequence is CASSPGQGMNTEAFF. The CDR3 coding sequence is TGTGCCAGCTCACCAGGACAGGGGATGAACACTGAAGCTTTCTTT.